These T cell receptor beta chains were read from a single sample in a study of blood T cell repertoires in COVID-19. Profiled with immunoSEQ multiplex PCR; TCRdb holds only in-frame clones, not every one. There are a few hundred thousand clones in the sample; 88% occur only once, and 1.2% lies in the top ten. The specimen sequenced was PBMCs or T cells enriched from blood (not recorded which). The receptors derive from a woman between 18 and 29 years old who had recovered from COVID-19. Both conserved end residues are part of each CDR3. The D gene is left open where the match is weak. Not all rows give a size; the values are once, few, many and, for expanded clones, a class.

V	D	size	J	DNA	CDR3
TRBV5-5	.	.	TRBJ2-7	TGTGCCAGCACCTCCCATGCACAGGGCAAATACGAGCAGTACTTC	CASTSHAQGKYEQYF
TRBV19	.	.	TRBJ1-5	TGTGCCAGTACCGCGGGACGCCCTAATTCCTTGAATGGCAATCAGCCCCAGCATTTT	CASTAGRPNSLNGNQPQHF
TRBV5-4	.	.	TRBJ1-3	TGTGCCAGCAGCTTGGCTGGAGGGAACACCATATATTTT	CASSLAGGNTIYF
TRBV18	.	.	TRBJ1-1	TGTGCCAGCTCACCAGGGGCTGGCGCTGAAGCTTTCTTT	CASSPGAGAEAFF
TRBV27	TRBD1	.	TRBJ2-7	TGTGCCAGCAGGAGGACAGGGGGCTACGCCTACGAGCAGTACTTC	CASRRTGGYAYEQYF
TRBV3-1/TRBV3-2	.	.	TRBJ1-1	TGTGCCAGCAGCCAAGGGTATGAGGGAGCTGAAGCTTTCTTT	CASSQGYEGAEAFF
TRBV19	.	.	TRBJ1-2	TGTGCCAGTAACAGGCAGCCGTCCACTAACTATGGCTACACCTTC	CASNRQPSTNYGYTF
TRBV6-2/TRBV6-3	TRBD1	.	TRBJ1-5	TGTGCCAGCAGTTACGTCCCGGGACAGGGCGATAGCAATCAGCCCCAGCATTTT	CASSYVPGQGDSNQPQHF
TRBV5-1	TRBD1	.	TRBJ1-2	TGCGCCACCGGGACAGGGGGCTCTGGCTACACCTTC	CATGTGGSGYTF
TRBV19	.	.	TRBJ1-1	TGTGCCAGTAGTCGTACTGGGCAGGGTATGTTGTGGGCTTTCTTT	CASSRTGQGMLWAFF
TRBV11-2	.	.	TRBJ2-7	TGTGCCAGCACCGAAAACAGGTTGGTCTACGAGCAGTACTTC	CASTENRLVYEQYF
TRBV9	TRBD1	.	TRBJ1-1	TGTGCCAGCAGCTTACCCTCCCCGGGACAGGGGGTGAACACTGAAGCTTTCTTT	CASSLPSPGQGVNTEAFF
TRBV10-3	TRBD1	.	TRBJ1-5	TGTGCCATCAAGGGGGACAGGGCAGGTAGCAATCAGCCCCAGCATTTT	CAIKGDRAGSNQPQHF
TRBV5-1	TRBD1	.	TRBJ2-7	TGCGCCAGCAGCTTGTTTCCGGGACAGGGAGGGTACGAGCAGTACTTC	CASSLFPGQGGYEQYF
TRBV5-5	TRBD1	.	TRBJ1-4	TGTGCCAGCAGCTTGGAGGGGGACAGGCGGACCTCAACTAATGAAAAACTGTTTTTT	CASSLEGDRRTSTNEKLFF
TRBV30	.	.	TRBJ1-5	TGTGCCTGGAGCCAACCGACAGGCGGTCGCAATCAGCCCCAGCATTTT	CAWSQPTGGRNQPQHF
TRBV19	TRBD1	.	TRBJ2-3	TGTGCCAGTAGTATTTGGACAGGGGGCACAGATACGCAGTATTTT	CASSIWTGGTDTQYF
TRBV4-2	.	.	TRBJ2-7	TGTGCCAGCAGCCCCCGGAAGGAGCGGGCCTACGAGCAGTACTTC	CASSPRKERAYEQYF
TRBV24-1	TRBD1	.	TRBJ1-5	TGTGCCACCAGTGCCCCGGACAGGGATCAGCCCCAGCATTTT	CATSAPDRDQPQHF
TRBV7-8	.	few	TRBJ1-4	TGTGCCAGCAGCGGAAGGTCCCGGGGGGAAAAACTGTTTTTT	CASSGRSRGEKLFF
TRBV6-5	TRBD1	.	TRBJ2-7	TGTGCCAGCAGTTACTGGGACAGGGAAGGGTACGAGCAGTACTTC	CASSYWDREGYEQYF
TRBV9	TRBD2	.	TRBJ2-2	TGTGCCAGCAGCGTGGATCTAGCGGGGGGGCCGGACACCGGGGAGCTGTTTTTT	CASSVDLAGGPDTGELFF
TRBV15	.	few	TRBJ1-5	TGTGCCACCAGCAGAGATGGGCCAGGGAGGATCTATAGCAATCAGCCCCAGCATTTT	CATSRDGPGRIYSNQPQHF
TRBV10-3	.	.	TRBJ2-3	TGTGCCATCAGTGAGTCGGAAGGGAGCGCGGGGGCAGAGTATAGGGCAGATACGCAGTATTTT	CAISESEGSAGAEYRADTQYF
TRBV2	TRBD1	.	TRBJ1-2	TGTGCCAGCAGAACAACCGGACAGGGGTATGGCTACACCTTC	CASRTTGQGYGYTF
TRBV7-3	.	.	TRBJ2-1	TGTGCCAGCAGCTTAGGGCCCGGCAATGAGCAGTTCTTC	CASSLGPGNEQFF
TRBV14	.	.	TRBJ2-7	TGTGCCAGCAGCCAAGTTTCAGGGAGGCTCGAGCAGTACTTC	CASSQVSGRLEQYF
TRBV12-2	.	.	TRBJ2-1	TGTGCAAGTCGCTTAGCGGTACGAGGTAGCGGGGTCCTGAATGAGCAGTTCTTC	CASRLAVRGSGVLNEQFF
TRBV7-9	TRBD1	few	TRBJ1-3	TGTGCCAGCAGCCTCGAACAAGGGACAGTAGGCGCCATATATTTT	CASSLEQGTVGAIYF
TRBV7-2	TRBD1	.	TRBJ2-7	TGTGCCAGCAGCTTAGGTTGGACAGGGGGGGCCTACGAGCAGTACTTC	CASSLGWTGGAYEQYF
TRBV18	.	.	TRBJ2-7	TGTGCCAGCTCCACAGGCCCTACTTTCTACGAGCAGTACTTC	CASSTGPTFYEQYF
TRBV4-3	.	.	TRBJ2-7	TGCGCCAGCAGCCAAGATTTGGGGCGCGAGCAGTACTTC	CASSQDLGREQYF
TRBV6-5	.	.	TRBJ1-1	TGTGCCAGCAGGTACGGGGCGAACACTGAAGCTTTCTTT	CASRYGANTEAFF
TRBV7-2	.	few	TRBJ1-2	TGTGCCAGCAGCTTACTCGGGGAGCATGGCTACACCTTC	CASSLLGEHGYTF
TRBV19	.	.	TRBJ1-1	TGTGCCAGTAGGACTAGGGGGAACACTGAAGCTTTCTTT	CASRTRGNTEAFF
TRBV18	TRBD2	.	TRBJ2-5	TGTGCCAGTAGACTAGCAAACTCCCAAGAGACCCAGTACTTC	CASRLANSQETQYF